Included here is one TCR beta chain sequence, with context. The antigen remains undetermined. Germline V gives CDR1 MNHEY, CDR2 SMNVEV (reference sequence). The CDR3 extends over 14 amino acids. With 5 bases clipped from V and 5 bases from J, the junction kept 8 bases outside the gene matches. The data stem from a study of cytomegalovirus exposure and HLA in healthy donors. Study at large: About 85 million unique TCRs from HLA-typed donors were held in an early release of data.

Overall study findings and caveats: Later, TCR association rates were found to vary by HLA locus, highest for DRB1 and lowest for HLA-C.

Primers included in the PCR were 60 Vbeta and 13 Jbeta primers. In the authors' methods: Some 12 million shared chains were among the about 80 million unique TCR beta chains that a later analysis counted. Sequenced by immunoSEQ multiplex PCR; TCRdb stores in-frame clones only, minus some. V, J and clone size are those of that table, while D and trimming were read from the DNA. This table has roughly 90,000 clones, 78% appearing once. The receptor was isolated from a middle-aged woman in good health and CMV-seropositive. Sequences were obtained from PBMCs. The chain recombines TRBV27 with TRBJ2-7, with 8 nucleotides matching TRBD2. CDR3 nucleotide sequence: TGTGCCAGCAGTCCAGGGACTAGAAATCACGAGCAGTACTTC. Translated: CASSPGTRNHEQYF.